This T cell receptor beta chain was retrieved from a study of blood T cells in healthy people across ages. Whole-study results and caveats: It was not possible, with unsorted PBMCs, to conclusively compare naive and antigen-experienced cells.

V lost 4 bases to trimming and J lost 3 bases, with 13 bases between them. The CDR3 contains 14 residues. The germline CDR1 and CDR2 sequences are MNHNS and SASEGT. This clonotype appeared a single time. The antigen is not known. With a J-beta primer mix and a sample-barcoded 5' primer, a second PCR ran roughly 6 to 11 cycles. Each CDR3 protein is one row after TCRdb ran MiXCR on the 5' RACE reads. The sample lists about 1.4 million distinct CDR3 sequences, approximately 63% occurring once. Each individual donor underwent a draw of roughly 10 milliliters of peripheral blood. The chain couples TRBV6-1 to TRBJ2-7; D is perhaps TRBD2 (6 bases). Source material: blood. The receptor comes from a man aged 18 to 35 in good health. The CDR3 bases are TGTGCCAGCAGTGTATTAGCGGACCTCTACGAGCAGTACTTC. Its translation: CASSVLADLYEQYF.